The 3 T cell receptor beta chains reported below all come from one sample, sequenced in a study of blood T cell repertoires in COVID-19. Using immunoSEQ multiplex PCR, the repertoire was profiled, and TCRdb retains in-frame clones only, with some absent. The repertoire holds 220,000 or so clones, with 82% as singletons. The material sequenced was PBMCs or T cells enriched from blood (not recorded which). Receptor source: a woman aged 60-70 years who had recovered from COVID-19.

The table lists this clone with many counts. The chain joins TRBV19 to TRBJ2-1; 11 bases align to TRBD1. This CDR3 comprises 15 residues. Germline CDR1 LNHDA, CDR2 SQIVND (reference sequence). J was trimmed by 10 bases and V by 2 bases; bases with no gene match: 7. CDR3 DNA sequence: TGTGCCAGTAGTATATCGGGGACAGGGGGTCTCGAGCAGTTCTTC. This translates into CASSISGTGGLEQFF.

Concerning this clone itself: The same CDR3 is also encoded by other DNA sequences in this sample. This chain uses TRBV5-1 with TRBJ1-4; no clear D gene. The length of the CDR3 is 15 residues. Trimming cost V 2 bases and J 0 bases, with 8 bases left between them. The germline V gene encodes CDR1 SGHRS and CDR2 YFSETQ. The CDR3 sequence: CASSLTGATNEKLFF. As DNA, the CDR3 is TGCGCCAGCAGCTTAACGGGTGCAACTAATGAAAAACTGTTTTTT.

The chain combines TRBV3-1 (or the pseudogene TRBV3-2) with TRBJ1-5, with D possibly matching TRBD1 (6 bases). Germline-derived CDR1 and CDR2 are LGHDT and YNNKEL (reference sequence). V was trimmed by 4 bases and J by 7 bases, leaving 11 bases between them. CDR3 length equals 13 residues. In DNA form, the CDR3 reads TGTGCCAGCAGCCCACAGGGCCGGCAGCCCCAGCATTTT. It specifies CASSPQGRQPQHF.